Listed below are T cell receptor beta chains from one sample, sequenced in a study of blood T cells in healthy people across ages. TCRdb passed the 5' RACE reads through MiXCR, listing each CDR3 protein once. Of about 750,000 distinct CDR3 sequences in the sample, 50% to 65% were seen once. Sequencing used blood. The receptors stem from a man at least 80 years old in good health. Both conserved end residues are part of each CDR3. Fields, in order: CDR3 DNA, CDR3 protein, clone size, V gene, D gene, J gene. A D gene is named only where the DNA matches it firmly. The size entry is marked missing in some rows and otherwise reads once, few, many or a size class.

CDR3nt: TGCGCCAGCAGCTCTTGGAAGGGGGAATTCGGCAGATACGCGTATTTT
CDR3aa: CASSSWKGEFGRYAYF
abundance: -
v_gene: TRBV5-1
d_gene: -
j_gene: TRBJ2-3

CDR3nt: TGTGCCAGCAGCTGGGGCGGAATCTACAATGAGCAGTTCTTC
CDR3aa: CASSWGGIYNEQFF
abundance: few
v_gene: TRBV4-2
d_gene: -
j_gene: TRBJ2-1

CDR3nt: TGCAGCGTTGCCGGGGTGAACACTGAAGCTTTCTTT
CDR3aa: CSVAGVNTEAFF
abundance: -
v_gene: TRBV29-1
d_gene: -
j_gene: TRBJ1-1

CDR3nt: TGCAGTGCTAGAGATCGGCAGGGGGTTTTCTGGGAGACCCAGTACTTC
CDR3aa: CSARDRQGVFWETQYF
abundance: -
v_gene: TRBV20-1
d_gene: TRBD1
j_gene: TRBJ2-5

CDR3nt: TGCAGCGTTCCCAGGCGGAGCGGGGTATACAATGAGCAGTTCTTC
CDR3aa: CSVPRRSGVYNEQFF
abundance: few
v_gene: TRBV29-1
d_gene: TRBD2
j_gene: TRBJ2-1

CDR3nt: TGTGCCACCAGTGACCCTTCCCGGGACAGGGACCACAATGAGCAGTTCTTC
CDR3aa: CATSDPSRDRDHNEQFF
abundance: few
v_gene: TRBV24-1
d_gene: TRBD1
j_gene: TRBJ2-1

CDR3nt: TGTGCCAGCAGCGCGGGACTAGCGGGAGATACGCAGTATTTT
CDR3aa: CASSAGLAGDTQYF
abundance: -
v_gene: TRBV7-9
d_gene: TRBD2
j_gene: TRBJ2-3

CDR3nt: TGTGCCAGCAGCACAAGGACAGGTACCTACGAGCAGTACTTC
CDR3aa: CASSTRTGTYEQYF
abundance: few
v_gene: TRBV7-8
d_gene: TRBD1
j_gene: TRBJ2-7

CDR3nt: TGTGCCAGCAGTGGAGAAGGGCTCCCAGATACGCAGTATTTT
CDR3aa: CASSGEGLPDTQYF
abundance: -
v_gene: TRBV9
d_gene: -
j_gene: TRBJ2-3

CDR3nt: TGTGCCAGCAGCGTCTCGCCGGCGTTCGGGGCCTACGAGCAGTACTTC
CDR3aa: CASSVSPAFGAYEQYF
abundance: few
v_gene: TRBV9
d_gene: -
j_gene: TRBJ2-7

CDR3nt: TGCGCCAGCAGACCCTATTCGGGGGGCGGCTACACCTTC
CDR3aa: CASRPYSGGGYTF
abundance: -
v_gene: TRBV4-1
d_gene: -
j_gene: TRBJ1-2

CDR3nt: TGCAGCGTTGTCAAACGGCTGGGGGCGGACACTGAAGCTTTCTTT
CDR3aa: CSVVKRLGADTEAFF
abundance: -
v_gene: TRBV29-1
d_gene: -
j_gene: TRBJ1-1

CDR3nt: TGTGCCAGCAGCTTAGCGGGCAGGAGATCGATCTATGGCTACACCTTC
CDR3aa: CASSLAGRRSIYGYTF
abundance: -
v_gene: TRBV7-8
d_gene: -
j_gene: TRBJ1-2

CDR3nt: TGTGCCAGCAGTTTATCGGCCAGGGCCGGCGAGCAGTACTTC
CDR3aa: CASSLSARAGEQYF
abundance: -
v_gene: TRBV27
d_gene: -
j_gene: TRBJ2-7

CDR3nt: TGCGCCAGCAGCCAAGATACGTCGGGAGCGGGAGTGAGCTACGAGCAGTACTTC
CDR3aa: CASSQDTSGAGVSYEQYF
abundance: -
v_gene: TRBV4-1
d_gene: TRBD2
j_gene: TRBJ2-7

CDR3nt: TGTGCCAGCAGTTTGTTCGGGGAGACCCAGTACTTC
CDR3aa: CASSLFGETQYF
abundance: few
v_gene: TRBV5-4
d_gene: -
j_gene: TRBJ2-5

CDR3nt: TGCAGTGCTACCATGACTAGCGGGAGGGCCACCGAGCAGTACTTC
CDR3aa: CSATMTSGRATEQYF
abundance: few
v_gene: TRBV20-1
d_gene: TRBD2
j_gene: TRBJ2-7

CDR3nt: TGCAGTGCGACCCACTGGCGGGAGGGTGGGGATGAGCAGTTCTTC
CDR3aa: CSATHWREGGDEQFF
abundance: -
v_gene: TRBV20-1
d_gene: TRBD2
j_gene: TRBJ2-1